This T cell receptor beta chain was obtained from a study of T cells expressing NK-cell markers. Background on the study: CD3+CD56+NKG2C+, CD3+CD56+NKG2C- and CD3+CD56-NKG2C+ T cells, once sorted, supplied the TCR beta repertoires. Seven of eight sequenced donors tested HCMV-seropositive; one tested seronegative.

As to this clonotype: Its antigen is not known.

Template switching by 5'RACE with UMIs generated the TCR beta cDNA. For each CDR3 protein, TCRdb gives one entry from its re-call of the 5' RACE reads, without DNA. Its table lists some 390,000 distinct CDR3 sequences. Germline loops: CDR1 SQVTM, CDR2 ANQGSEA. The CDR3 is 12 amino acids. Study-wide results and caveats: Expanded NKG2C+ T cell clones were not confirmed as HCMV-specific.

The chain joins TRBV29-1 to TRBJ2-5. The clonotype was recovered from a woman aged 50 to 60 in good health. Source material: blood T cells: a sorted CD56 or NKG2C T cell subset, CD4+ or CD8+ T cells, or bulk PBMC T cells (not recorded which). This CDR3 is CSGLPGPETQYF.